This TCR beta chain was captured by sequencing in a study of T cells in Graves' hyperthyroidism and ophthalmopathy. Study-wide findings and caveats: Among clonotypes expanded in thyroid above 0.001, most were also found in blood.

Calling Graves' hyperthyroidism stable meant ophthalmopathy did not progress within 18 months. Cells are PBMCs isolated from 10 ml of fresh blood. A single count supports this clonotype. Its antigen is not known. It may be a read error: a sequence one base away is much more abundant. Amplification of TCR beta CDR3 regions used RNA as the template. The TCR CDR3 first-round RT-PCR relied on the HTBI primer set. From the multiplex PCR reads, TCRdb called clonotypes with MiXCR, one entry per CDR3 protein. The table has approximately 600,000 distinct CDR3 sequences, around 15% seen once. J gave up 13 bases and V 3 bases, and 11 bases lay outside the gene matches. The CDR3 length is 14 residues. Germline values: CDR1 DFQATT, CDR2 SNEGSKA (reference sequence).

Sequenced sample: blood. The clonotype was recovered from a woman aged 25 to 39 with Graves' hyperthyroidism. The V and J genes are TRBV20-1 and TRBJ2-1; 11 nucleotides agree with TRBD2. As DNA, the CDR3 is TGCAGTGCTAGTCCTAGCGGGAGGTCTTCGCGACAGTTCTTC. Its translation: CSASPSGRSSRQFF.